These T cell receptor beta chains were read from a single sample in a study of blood T cell repertoires in COVID-19. Sequencing used immunoSEQ multiplex PCR; TCRdb keeps in-frame clones, though not all of them. The sample lists around 500,000 clones; 70% to 90% were seen once. Sequenced sample: peripheral blood. These receptors were obtained from a human donor in a cohort sampled during active COVID-19. The CDR3 runs from the conserved cysteine through the conserved F or W.

V gene | CDR3 protein
TRBV4-2 | CASSRSGGKESPLHF
TRBV27 | CASSPLANYGYTF
TRBV6-6 | CASSPQGQPNQPQHF
TRBV5-1 | CASSYGTSVSNEQFF
TRBV5-1 | CASSLAGVDRGSGANVLTF
TRBV7-6 | CASSPLSGTAYNEQFF
TRBV9 | CASSVSSGGIYGYTF
TRBV25-1 | CASTQPSSTGELFF
TRBV11-2 | CASRIRARLYTGELFF
TRBV7-8 | CASSSTENSYNEQFF
TRBV7-6 | CASSCIRSRDRAAGNTIYF
TRBV20-1 | CSASILDGEQFF
TRBV19 | CASSPRDQPQHF
TRBV29-1 | CSVGKALGAYEQYF
TRBV11-2 | CASSQLEIVYEQYF
TRBV10-3 | CAISDGQGGDYGYTF
TRBV5-4 | CASSLDRLYEQYF
TRBV29-1 | CSVGGDTQYF
TRBV4-2 | CASSQDVPGAGYTF
TRBV27 | CASTRGQPNTGELFF
TRBV7-2 | CASSSDRAAYEQYF
TRBV5-4 | CASSQTGFTDTQYF
TRBV12-3/TRBV12-4 | CASSLTGPGELFF
TRBV27 | CASSPTTYGTHSNQPQHF
TRBV3-1/TRBV3-2 | CASSPQGTPNTEAFF
TRBV30 | CAWSQDRAHQPQHF
TRBV2 | CASSVTRVGVRDTQYF
TRBV10-3 | CAISETLGGDTGELFF
TRBV18 | CASSPRTGPSEAFF
TRBV25-1 | CASMNNNYGYTF
TRBV9 | CASSVDLAGVNEQFF
TRBV6-1 | CASNILGRNNEQFF